The entry below gives a single TCR beta chain sequence along with its context. The sample comes from a study of T cell responses to AZD1222 COVID-19 vaccine. The CDR3 runs 11 residues. Looked up from germline, CDR1 is SGHRS and CDR2 is YFSETQ. The germline V and J ends were trimmed by 4 bases and 6 bases, with 8 bases remaining between them. The assay was immunoSEQ multiplex PCR, and TCRdb's table has in-frame clones only and misses some. Of some 90,000 clones listed, about 88% were seen once; the top ten hold approximately 21%. The specimen was peripheral blood, collected on day 0 of AZD1222 vaccination. The receptor was isolated from an adult in good health. The chain combines TRBV5-1 with TRBJ2-7; D is uncertain. The CDR3 coding sequence is TGCGCCAGCAGCGCCCTGGGCGAGCAGTACTTC. Its protein is CASSALGEQYF.